This TCR beta chain was documented in a study of T cell changes during pregnancy in multiple sclerosis. Trimming removed 0 bases from V and 3 bases from J, with 15 bases in between. The CDR3 loop spans 17 amino acids. Using immunoSEQ multiplex PCR, the repertoire was profiled, and TCRdb retains in-frame clones only, with some absent. The sample has fewer than 50,000 clones; almost 95% are singletons. This chain connects TRBV23-1 to TRBJ1-5; D is possibly TRBD1 (6 bases). TRBV23-1 falls under the ORF class, with uncertain function. The input for sequencing was CD4+ T cells from peripheral blood mononuclear cells, taken in the second trimester of pregnancy. This clonotype was obtained from a female donor in good health, enrolled as a control in a pregnancy study. CDR3 protein: CASSQSPPRGDNQPQHF. CDR3 DNA sequence: TGCGCCAGCAGTCAATCTCCCCCCAGGGGAGACAATCAGCCCCAGCATTTT.